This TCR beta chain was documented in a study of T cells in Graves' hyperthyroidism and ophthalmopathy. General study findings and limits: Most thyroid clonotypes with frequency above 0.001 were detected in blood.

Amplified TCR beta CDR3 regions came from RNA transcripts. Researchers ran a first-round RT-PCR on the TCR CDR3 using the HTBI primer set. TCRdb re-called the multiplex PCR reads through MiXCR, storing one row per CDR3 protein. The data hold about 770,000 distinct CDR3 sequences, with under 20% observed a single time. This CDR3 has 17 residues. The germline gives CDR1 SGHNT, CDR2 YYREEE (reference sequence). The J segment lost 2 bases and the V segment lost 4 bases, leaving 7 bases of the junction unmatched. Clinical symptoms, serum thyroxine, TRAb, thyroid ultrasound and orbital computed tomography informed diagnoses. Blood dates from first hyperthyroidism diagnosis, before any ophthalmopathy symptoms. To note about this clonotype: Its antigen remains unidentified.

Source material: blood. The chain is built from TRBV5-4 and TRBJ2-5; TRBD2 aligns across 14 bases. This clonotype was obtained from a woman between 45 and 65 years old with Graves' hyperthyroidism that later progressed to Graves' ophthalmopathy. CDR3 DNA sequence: TGTGCCAGCAGCGGGACTAGCGGGGGTGTCGTTCAAGAGACCCAGTACTTC. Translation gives CASSGTSGGVVQETQYF.